Sequencing of this TCR beta chain was carried out in a study of T cell repertoires in cytomegalovirus infection (dated by TCRdb to about 2019). Context from the whole study: The peptide stimulations were aimed at well-studied HLA-B-restricted epitopes as well as recently identified HLA-C-restricted CMV epitopes, whose presentation resists viral immunomodulation. Donor HLA type was relevant to the analysis, because carriage of CMV infection together with the matching HLA type was indicated by public TCR beta signatures. Overall results and qualifications from the work: In both this cohort and an independent cohort of some 350 donors, the cumulative frequency of public TCR beta family members distinguished carriers of CMV infection plus the relevant HLA type. In the ex vivo response, HLA-C-restricted CMV-specific TCR beta clonotypes were dominant, and in two of eight donors the single most frequent clonotype came from this HLA-C-restricted group.

This specimen's treatment or condition label, interpreted: in vitro stimulation with specific CMV peptide epitopes to enrich CMV-specific T cells. A word on this clonotype: Its antigen is still unknown. No per-base quality is available; no much larger clone lies one base away.

The CDR3 measures 14 amino acids from cysteine to phenylalanine. Only the CDR3 part of the read is kept: 42 bases, read in frame from the first base. V is cut back by 5 bases and J by 5 bases, with 8 bases in the junction unmatched. As encoded in the germline V gene, CDR1 is SGHRS while CDR2 is YFSETQ. The run used an Illumina HiSeq 1500. TCRdb ran its own pipeline on the public reads, namely fastp trimming at Q25 and MiXCR clone calling, and kept in-frame beta chains. Rows with one shared CDR3 protein collapse into an entry with the most common genes and DNA. The sample table shows about 830,000 distinct CDR3 sequences, and roughly 33% are seen once. The ten largest account for over 10% of the sample.

The chain was built from TRBV5-1 and TRBJ2-7; the junction holds 9 bases that match TRBD1. This material consisted of cultured CD8+ T cells from PBMCs, taken from culture after CMV antigen stimulation. This clonotype originated in a human donor in good health (CMV status not recorded). Some clones in this sample may be carry-over from other donors' samples. In nucleotide form, the sequence is TGCGCCAGCAGTTCCGGGACAGGGCTCAACGAGCAGTACTTC. This sequence encodes CASSSGTGLNEQYF.